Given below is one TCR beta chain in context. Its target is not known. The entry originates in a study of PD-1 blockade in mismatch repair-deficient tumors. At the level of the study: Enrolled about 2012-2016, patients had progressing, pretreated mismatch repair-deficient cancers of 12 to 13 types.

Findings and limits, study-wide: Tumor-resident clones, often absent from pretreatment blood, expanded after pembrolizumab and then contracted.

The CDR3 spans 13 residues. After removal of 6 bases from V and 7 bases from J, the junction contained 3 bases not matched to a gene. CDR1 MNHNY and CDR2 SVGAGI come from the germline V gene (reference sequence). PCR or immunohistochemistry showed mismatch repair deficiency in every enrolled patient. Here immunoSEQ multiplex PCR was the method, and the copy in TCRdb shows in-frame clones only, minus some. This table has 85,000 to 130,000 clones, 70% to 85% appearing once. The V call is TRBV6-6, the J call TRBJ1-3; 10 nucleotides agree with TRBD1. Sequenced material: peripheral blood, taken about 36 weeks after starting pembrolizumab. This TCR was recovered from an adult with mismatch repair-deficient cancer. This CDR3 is CASRPGQGNTIYF. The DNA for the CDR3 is TGTGCCAGCAGGCCGGGACAGGGGAACACCATATATTTT.